A single sample gave rise to the 19 T cell receptor beta chains below, sequenced in a study of shared clonotypes between healthy human individuals (dated by TCRdb to the early 2020s). The library relied on the immunoSEQ multiplex PCR assay. TCRdb carries this immuneACCESS record with in-frame sequences only. Its versions omit some clonotypes, under half of them owing to an unresolved V gene in the studies checked, with the rest unexplained. The sample contains 2 million to 3 million clones, 90% to 95% of them found a single time. Around 0.37% of the sample is taken by the ten largest. The specimen was naive CD4+ T cells from PBMCs. The sample's cell subset or site label is to be understood as: CD45RA+ positively selected. All receptors derive from a man aged 18 to 29 in good health. Some clones in this sample may be carry-over from other donors' samples.

The rearrangement uses TRBV7-9 and TRBJ2-3, with 14 bases aligning to TRBD2. This CDR3 is 19 amino acids long. With V trimmed by 5 bases and J by 1 base, 11 bases remained unmatched. Germline assignment: CDR1 SEHNR and CDR2 FQNEAQ (reference sequence). In DNA, the CDR3 is TGTGCCAGCAGCCCCGGGACTAGCGGGAGTAGGGCCCGCACAGATACGCAGTATTTT. It specifies CASSPGTSGSRARTDTQYF.

In this sample, this clone turned up once. CDR3 loop: CASSKAPGGPGTDTQYF. The CDR3 DNA reads as TGTGCCAGCAGCAAAGCACCGGGAGGGCCGGGCACAGATACGCAGTATTTT. The V call is TRBV21-1, the J call TRBJ2-3; no check of the table's D call, TRBD2, against the DNA was made. TRBV21-1 is tagged as a pseudogene. This CDR3 comprises 17 residues.

This chain connects TRBV2 to TRBJ2-2; unclear D gene. The CDR3 contains 15 residues. The ends were cut back, 11 bases at V and 2 bases at J, with 18 bases in the middle. Germline loops: CDR1 SNHLY, CDR2 FYNNEI. CDR3 coding DNA: TGTGCCTCCCAAGCCCAGGTTACTAACACCGGGGAGCTGTTTTTT. Protein: CASQAQVTNTGELFF.

The chain recombines TRBV29-1 with TRBJ2-3; a possible D gene is TRBD2 (6 bases). V lost 6 bases and J 5 bases, leaving 12 bases between the germline ends. The CDR3 covers 12 residues. From germline, CDR1 is SQVTM and CDR2 ANQGSEA. This CDR3 is CSVASGEDTQYF. The CDR3 nucleotides read TGCAGCGTAGCCTCGGGAGAAGATACGCAGTATTTT.

The V and J genes are TRBV15 and TRBJ1-3; TRBD1 agrees at 9 bases. V shed 6 bases, J shed 7 bases, and the junction held 7 bases outside the gene matches. The CDR3 is 14 residues long. The germline CDR1 and CDR2 sequences are LNHNV and YYDKDF (reference sequence). The CDR3 bases are TGTGCCACCAGAAGGACAGGGGATAGGAACACCATATATTTT. It yields the protein CATRRTGDRNTIYF.

The V gene is TRBV28, the J gene TRBJ1-6; the D gene is possibly TRBD1 (5 bases). V lost 7 bases and J lost 0, with 22 bases in between. CDR3 length: 19 amino acids. CDR1 is MDHEN and CDR2 is SYDVKM in the germline V gene. The CDR3 here is CASNTPGQVPSSYNSPLHF. The CDR3 nucleotides read TGTGCCAGCAACACCCCGGGGCAGGTTCCAAGCTCCTATAATTCACCCCTCCACTTT.

The rearrangement uses TRBV19 and TRBJ1-5, with D uncertain. Germline CDR1 LNHDA, CDR2 SQIVND (reference sequence). CDR3 length equals 12 residues. Trimming took off 5 bases at V and 1 base at J, with 3 bases between the two ends. CDR3 residues: CASSQSNQPQHF. For the CDR3, the DNA is TGTGCCAGTAGTCAGAGCAATCAGCCCCAGCATTTT.

The rearrangement links TRBV7-9 to TRBJ1-1; maybe TRBD1 (5 bases). The V and J ends lost 3 bases and 0 bases respectively, with 14 bases between them. Germline assignment: CDR1 SEHNR and CDR2 FQNEAQ (reference sequence). The CDR3 sequence is 16 residues long. As DNA, the CDR3 is TGTGCCAGCAGCTTGATCCCAGACAGACTGAACACTGAAGCTTTCTTT. Its protein product is CASSLIPDRLNTEAFF.

V usage is TRBV5-1 and J usage is TRBJ2-2; a weak D match, TRBD2 (6 bases). Trimming removed 3 bases from V and 6 bases from J, with 18 bases in between. The CDR3 is 16 residues long. CDR1 and CDR2 from the germline V gene are SGHRS and YFSETQ. The CDR3 reads CASSYPSGPGAGELFF. As DNA, the CDR3 is TGCGCCAGCAGCTACCCCAGCGGGCCCGGTGCCGGGGAGCTGTTTTTT.

The chain links TRBV7-3 to TRBJ2-5; 7 positions match TRBD1. The CDR3 has 14 residues. Germline-derived CDR1 and CDR2 are SGHTA and FQGTGA. Trimming took 1 base from V and 2 from J; bases not matched to a gene: 1. The CDR3 nucleotides read TGTGCCAGCAGCTTAAGCAGGGGGCAAGAGACCCAGTACTTC. This codes for CASSLSRGQETQYF. The full variable domain, its missing parts supplied by reference TRBV7-3 and TRBJ2-5, is GAGVSQTPSNKVTEKGKYVELRCDPISGHTALYWYRQSLGQGPEFLIYFQGTGAADDSGLPNDRFFAVRPEGSVSTLKIQRTERGDSAVYLCASSLSRGQETQYFGPGTRLLVL.

The V and J genes are TRBV6-1 and TRBJ2-1; D is possibly TRBD2 (6 bases). Between the trimmed V and J ends, which lost 6 bases and 2 bases, there was a span of 11 bases. This CDR3 spans 14 amino acids. Germline values: CDR1 MNHNS, CDR2 SASEGT. The CDR3 DNA reads as TGTGCCAGCAGGCAGGGAGGTCCCTACAATGAGCAGTTCTTC. As protein: CASRQGGPYNEQFF.

The chain has TRBV20-1 and TRBJ2-3; 8 bases are shared with TRBD2. Germline CDR1 and CDR2: DFQATT and SNEGSKA (reference sequence). V lost 4 bases to trimming and J lost 10 bases; unmatched junction nucleotides: 4. CDR3 length equals 11 residues. In nucleotides, the CDR3 is TGCAGTGCTATACGGACTAGCCCGCAGTATTTT. The encoded protein is CSAIRTSPQYF.

The V gene is TRBV5-1, the J gene TRBJ2-1; weak D call: TRBD2 (6 bases). CDR3 length equals 13 residues. Germline CDR1 is SGHRS and CDR2 is YFSETQ. V lost 6 bases and J 4 bases, leaving 11 bases between the germline ends. In DNA, the CDR3 is TGCGCCAGCACCAGGGACTCTTACAATGAGCAGTTCTTC. Encoded protein: CASTRDSYNEQFF. Looking up the rest from reference TRBV5-1 and TRBJ2-1 gives the full variable domain: KAGVTQTPRYLIKTRGQQVTLSCSPISGHRSVSWYQQTPGQGLQFLFEYFSETQRNKGNFPGRFSGRQFSNSRSEMNVSTLELGDSALYLCASTRDSYNEQFFGPGTRLTVL.

This clone appeared a single time. The V gene is TRBV9, the J gene TRBJ2-1; 12 bases fit TRBD2. With 4 bases clipped from V and 9 bases from J, the junction kept 8 bases outside the gene matches. Germline V gene sequence: CDR1 SGDLS, CDR2 YYNGEE. This CDR3 contains 15 residues. The CDR3 loop is CASSTWTSGIVEQFF. As DNA, the CDR3 is TGTGCCAGCAGCACCTGGACTAGCGGGATCGTTGAGCAGTTCTTC.

The V gene is TRBV4-1, the J gene TRBJ1-6; D might be TRBD1 (6 bases). Germline loops: CDR1 MGHRA, CDR2 YSYEKL. This CDR3 is built from 14 residues. With 5 bases removed from V and 7 bases from J, the gap between germline ends came to 12 bases. This chain's CDR3 is CASSNRQVNSPLHF. CDR3 nucleotide sequence: TGCGCCAGCAGCAACCGACAGGTGAATTCACCCCTCCACTTT.

This rearrangement joins TRBV15 to TRBJ2-5, with 11 bases aligning to TRBD2. Germline CDR1 LNHNV, CDR2 YYDKDF (reference sequence). This CDR3 has 17 residues. V gave up 0 bases and J gave up 3 bases; unmatched junction bases: 6. The CDR3 nucleotides are TGTGCCACCAGCAGAGATGGGACTAGCGGTTCTAAAGAGACCCAGTACTTC. Translating gives CATSRDGTSGSKETQYF.

The CDR3 DNA is TGTGCCAGCAGCTTAGGAGGGACAGTGAACACTGAAGCTTTCTTT. This translates into CASSLGGTVNTEAFF. V and J are TRBV7-9 and TRBJ1-1; 7 nucleotides match TRBD1. CDR1 and CDR2 (germline): SEHNR, FQNEAQ (reference sequence). The CDR3 sequence is 15 residues long. The ends lost 1 base at V and 0 bases at J; junction bases unmatched: 2.

This clone was detected once. The sample contains more than one DNA sequence encoding this CDR3. The chain couples TRBV19 to TRBJ2-2; 9 nucleotides line up with TRBD1. Germline trimming cut 7 bases from V and 1 base from J; bases unmatched to any gene: 4. This CDR3 contains 15 residues. Germline V gives CDR1 LNHDA, CDR2 SQIVND (reference sequence). CDR3 coding DNA: TGTGCCAGTACCCCGGGACAGGGGAACACCGGGGAGCTGTTTTTT. This gives the protein CASTPGQGNTGELFF.

The chain recombines TRBV5-4 with TRBJ2-3, with TRBD2 identical over 8 bases. The germline gives CDR1 SGHNT, CDR2 YYREEE (reference sequence). The CDR3 sequence is 15 residues long. Trimming removed 4 bases from V and 7 bases from J; junction bases left unmatched: 11. The CDR3 DNA follows: TGTGCCAGCAGCCACAAGCGGGAGAGCTTGCATACGCAGTATTTT. Amino acids: CASSHKRESLHTQYF.